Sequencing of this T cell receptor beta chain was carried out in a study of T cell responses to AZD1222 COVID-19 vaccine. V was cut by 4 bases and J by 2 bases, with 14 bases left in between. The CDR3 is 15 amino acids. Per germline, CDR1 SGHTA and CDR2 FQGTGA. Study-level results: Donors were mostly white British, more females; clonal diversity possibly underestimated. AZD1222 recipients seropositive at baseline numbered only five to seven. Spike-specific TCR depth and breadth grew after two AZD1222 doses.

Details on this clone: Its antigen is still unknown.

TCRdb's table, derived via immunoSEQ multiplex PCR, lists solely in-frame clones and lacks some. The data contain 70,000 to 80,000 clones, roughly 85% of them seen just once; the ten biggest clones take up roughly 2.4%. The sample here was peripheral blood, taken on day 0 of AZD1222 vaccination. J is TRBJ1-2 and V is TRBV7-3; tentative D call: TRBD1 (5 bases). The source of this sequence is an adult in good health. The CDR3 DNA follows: TGTGCCAGCAGCTCAGGGACGACGACCAACTATGGCTACACCTTC. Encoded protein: CASSSGTTTNYGYTF. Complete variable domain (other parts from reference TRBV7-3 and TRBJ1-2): GAGVSQTPSNKVTEKGKYVELRCDPISGHTALYWYRQSLGQGPEFLIYFQGTGAADDSGLPNDRFFAVRPEGSVSTLKIQRTERGDSAVYLCASSSGTTTNYGYTFGSGTRLTVV.